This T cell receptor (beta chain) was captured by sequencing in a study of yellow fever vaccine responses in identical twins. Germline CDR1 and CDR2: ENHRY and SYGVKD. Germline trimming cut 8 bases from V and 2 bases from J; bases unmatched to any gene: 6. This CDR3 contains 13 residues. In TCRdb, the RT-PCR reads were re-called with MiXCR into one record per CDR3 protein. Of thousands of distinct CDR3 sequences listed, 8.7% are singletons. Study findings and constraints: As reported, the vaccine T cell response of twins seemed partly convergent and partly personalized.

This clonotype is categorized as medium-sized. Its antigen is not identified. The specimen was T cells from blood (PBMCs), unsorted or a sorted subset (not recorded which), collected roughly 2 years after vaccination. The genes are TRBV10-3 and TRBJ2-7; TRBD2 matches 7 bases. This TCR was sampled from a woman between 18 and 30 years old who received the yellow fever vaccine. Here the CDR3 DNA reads TGTGCCATCCGTCTAGCGGATACCTACGAGCAGTACTTC. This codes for CAIRLADTYEQYF.